This T cell receptor (beta chain) was identified during a study of T cells in Graves' hyperthyroidism and ophthalmopathy. Regarding the study as a whole: The blood repertoire included most of the expanded thyroid clonotypes above 0.001.

In regard to this clonotype: The antigen is not known.

CDR3 length equals 16 residues. The germline V gene has CDR1 SGHTA and CDR2 FQGNSA. V shed 5 bases, J shed 1 base, and the junction held 9 bases outside the gene matches. Amplification of TCR beta CDR3 regions was performed using RNA transcripts as template. With the HTBI primer set, the TCR CDR3 went through a first round of RT-PCR. Each CDR3 protein is one row after TCRdb ran MiXCR on the multiplex PCR reads. The data show 550,000 to 800,000 distinct CDR3 sequences, roughly 17% seen once. The clonotype originates from a man aged 50-60 years with Graves' hyperthyroidism. This chain joins TRBV7-2 and TRBJ2-3; 7 nucleotides align to TRBD1. Sequencing was carried out using blood. This chain's CDR3 is CASSVFDRDGTDTQYF. The DNA for the CDR3 is TGTGCCAGCAGCGTGTTCGACAGGGATGGCACAGATACGCAGTATTTT.